This T cell receptor (beta chain) is from a study of Ad26.COV2.S vaccination and SARS-CoV-2 variants. TCRdb's table, derived via immunoSEQ multiplex PCR, lists solely in-frame clones and lacks some. Altogether 350,000 to 450,000 clones are present, roughly 80% being singletons, with the ten largest covering roughly 7.4%. Treatment of the sample: over 15 received Ad26.COV2.S at low or high dose, single or two shots; several received placebo; per-sample allocation not given. Samples were taken on day 63 after the first vaccine or placebo injection. The V gene's germline CDR1 is GTSNPN and CDR2 SVGIG (reference sequence). Trimming cost V 2 bases and J 8 bases, with 10 bases left between them. The length of the CDR3 is 12 residues.

Sample: peripheral blood, taken in a trial of Ad26.COV2.S vaccine versus placebo. This TCR was recovered from a person aged 18 to 59 who received the Ad26.COV2.S COVID-19 vaccine or a placebo. V gene TRBV30 combines with J gene TRBJ2-1; D remains ambiguous. The CDR3: CAWSHGGDEQFF. The DNA for the CDR3 is TGTGCCTGGAGTCACGGTGGCGATGAGCAGTTCTTC.